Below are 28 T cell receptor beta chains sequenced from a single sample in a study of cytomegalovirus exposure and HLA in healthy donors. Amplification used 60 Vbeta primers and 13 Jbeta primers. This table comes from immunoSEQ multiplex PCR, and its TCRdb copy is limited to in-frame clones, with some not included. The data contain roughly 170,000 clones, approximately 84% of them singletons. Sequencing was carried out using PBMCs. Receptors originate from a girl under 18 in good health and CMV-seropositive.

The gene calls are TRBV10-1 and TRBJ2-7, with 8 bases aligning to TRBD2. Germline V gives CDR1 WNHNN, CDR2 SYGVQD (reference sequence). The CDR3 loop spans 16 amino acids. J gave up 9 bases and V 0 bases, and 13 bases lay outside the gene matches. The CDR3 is CASSESSGVNSDLQYF. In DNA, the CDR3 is TGCGCCAGCAGTGAGTCTAGCGGGGTCAATTCCGACCTGCAGTACTTC.

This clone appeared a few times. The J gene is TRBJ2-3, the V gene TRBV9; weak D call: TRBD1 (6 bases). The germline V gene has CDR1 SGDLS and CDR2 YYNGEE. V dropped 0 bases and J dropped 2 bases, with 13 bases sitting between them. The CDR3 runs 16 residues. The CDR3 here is CASSVEGRGLTDTQYF. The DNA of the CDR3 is TGTGCCAGCAGCGTAGAGGGCAGGGGTCTCACAGATACGCAGTATTTT.

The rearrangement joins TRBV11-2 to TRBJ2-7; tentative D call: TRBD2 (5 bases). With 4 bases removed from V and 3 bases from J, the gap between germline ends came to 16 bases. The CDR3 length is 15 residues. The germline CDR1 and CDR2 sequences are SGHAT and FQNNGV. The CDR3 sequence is CASSSAGGRFYEQYF. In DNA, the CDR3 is TGTGCCAGCAGCTCCGCGGGTGGACGGTTCTACGAGCAGTACTTC.

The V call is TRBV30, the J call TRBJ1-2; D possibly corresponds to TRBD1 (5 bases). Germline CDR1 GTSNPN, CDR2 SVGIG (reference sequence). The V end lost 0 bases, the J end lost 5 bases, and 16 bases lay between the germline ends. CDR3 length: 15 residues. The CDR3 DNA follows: TGTGCCTGGAGTGTGGGGACTCAAATGGGGTATGGCTACACCTTC. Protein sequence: CAWSVGTQMGYGYTF.

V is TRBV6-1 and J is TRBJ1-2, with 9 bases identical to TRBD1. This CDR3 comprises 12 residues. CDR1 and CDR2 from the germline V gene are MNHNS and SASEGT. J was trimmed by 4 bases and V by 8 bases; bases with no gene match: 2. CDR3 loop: CASRQGVYGYTF. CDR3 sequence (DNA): TGTGCCAGCCGACAGGGGGTCTATGGCTACACCTTC.

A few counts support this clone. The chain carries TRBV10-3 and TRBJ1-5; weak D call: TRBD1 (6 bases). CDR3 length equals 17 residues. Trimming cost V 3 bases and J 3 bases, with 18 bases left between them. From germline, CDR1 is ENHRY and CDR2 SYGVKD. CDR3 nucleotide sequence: TGTGCCATCAGTGAAGGGGGTTCCCTTAGAATCAATCAGCCCCAGCATTTT. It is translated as CAISEGGSLRINQPQHF.

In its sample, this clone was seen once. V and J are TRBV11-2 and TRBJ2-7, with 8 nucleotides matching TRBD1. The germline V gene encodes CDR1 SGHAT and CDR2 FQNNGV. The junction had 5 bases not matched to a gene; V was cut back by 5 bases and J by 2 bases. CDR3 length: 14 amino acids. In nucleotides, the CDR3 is TGTGCCAGCAGCCCGACAGGGGAGACCTACGAGCAGTACTTC. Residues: CASSPTGETYEQYF.

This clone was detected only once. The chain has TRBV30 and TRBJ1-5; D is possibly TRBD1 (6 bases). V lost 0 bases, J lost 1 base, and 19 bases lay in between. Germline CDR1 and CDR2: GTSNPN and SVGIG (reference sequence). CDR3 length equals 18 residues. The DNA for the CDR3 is TGTGCCTGGAGTGTCAAGGATGGCAGGGGAAGCAGCAATCAGCCCCAGCATTTT. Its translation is CAWSVKDGRGSSNQPQHF.

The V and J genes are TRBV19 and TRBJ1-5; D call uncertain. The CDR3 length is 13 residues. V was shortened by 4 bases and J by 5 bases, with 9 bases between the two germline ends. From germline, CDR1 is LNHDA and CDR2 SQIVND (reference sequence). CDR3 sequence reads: CASSTRFYQPQHF. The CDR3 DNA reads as TGTGCCAGTAGTACCAGGTTTTATCAGCCCCAGCATTTT. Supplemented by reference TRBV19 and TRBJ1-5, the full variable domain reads DGGITQSPKYLFRKEGQNVTLSCEQNLNHDAMYWYRQDPGQGLRLIYYSQIVNDFQKGDIAEGYSVSREKKESFPLTVTSAQKNPTAFYLCASSTRFYQPQHFGDGTRLSIL.

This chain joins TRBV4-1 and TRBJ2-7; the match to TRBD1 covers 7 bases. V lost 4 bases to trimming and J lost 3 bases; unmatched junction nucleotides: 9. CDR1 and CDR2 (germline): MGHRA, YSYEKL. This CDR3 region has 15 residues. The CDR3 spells CASSLRMTGNYEQYF. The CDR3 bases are TGCGCCAGCAGCCTTCGAATGACAGGGAACTACGAGCAGTACTTC.

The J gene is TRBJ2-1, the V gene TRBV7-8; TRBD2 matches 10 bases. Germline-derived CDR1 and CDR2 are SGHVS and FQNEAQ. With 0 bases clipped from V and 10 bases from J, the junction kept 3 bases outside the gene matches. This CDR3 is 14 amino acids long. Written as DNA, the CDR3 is TGTGCCAGCAGCTTAGCGAATAGCGGGGGGGAGCAGTTCTTC. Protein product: CASSLANSGGEQFF.

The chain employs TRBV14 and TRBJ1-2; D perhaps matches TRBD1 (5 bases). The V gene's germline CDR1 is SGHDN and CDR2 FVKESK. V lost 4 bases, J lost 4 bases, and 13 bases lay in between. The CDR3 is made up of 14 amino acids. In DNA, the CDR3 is TGTGCCAGCAGCCGGAAACAGGTCTTCTATGGCTACACCTTC. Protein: CASSRKQVFYGYTF.

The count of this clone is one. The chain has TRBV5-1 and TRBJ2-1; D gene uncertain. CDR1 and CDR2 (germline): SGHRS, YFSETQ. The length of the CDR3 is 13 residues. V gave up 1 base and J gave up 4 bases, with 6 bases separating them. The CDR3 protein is CASSLNGYNEQFF. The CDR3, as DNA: TGCGCCAGCAGCTTGAACGGTTACAATGAGCAGTTCTTC.

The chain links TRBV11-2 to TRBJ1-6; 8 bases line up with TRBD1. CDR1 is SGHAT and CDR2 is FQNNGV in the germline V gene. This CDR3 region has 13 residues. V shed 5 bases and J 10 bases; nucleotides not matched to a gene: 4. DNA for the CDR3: TGTGCCAGCAGCCGGACAGGGTCCTCACCCCTCCACTTT. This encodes CASSRTGSSPLHF.

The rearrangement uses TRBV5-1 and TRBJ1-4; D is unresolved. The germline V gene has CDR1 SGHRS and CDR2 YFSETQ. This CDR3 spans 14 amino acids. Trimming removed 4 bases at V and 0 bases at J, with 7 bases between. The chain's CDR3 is CASSLDTTNEKLFF. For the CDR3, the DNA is TGCGCCAGCAGCCTGGATACAACTAATGAAAAACTGTTTTTT.

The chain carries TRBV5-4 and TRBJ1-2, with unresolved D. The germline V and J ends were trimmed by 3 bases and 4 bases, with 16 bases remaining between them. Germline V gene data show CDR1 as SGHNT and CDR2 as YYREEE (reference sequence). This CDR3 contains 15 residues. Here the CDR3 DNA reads TGTGCCAGCAGCTCGAGGGCCGATGACCTCTATGGCTACACCTTC. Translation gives CASSSRADDLYGYTF.

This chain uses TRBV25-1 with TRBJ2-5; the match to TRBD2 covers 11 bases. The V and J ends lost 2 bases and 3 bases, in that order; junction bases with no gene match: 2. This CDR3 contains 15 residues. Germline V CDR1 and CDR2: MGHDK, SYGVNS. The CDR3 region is CASSERLAGKETQYF. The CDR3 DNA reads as TGTGCCAGCAGTGAAAGACTAGCGGGGAAAGAGACCCAGTACTTC.

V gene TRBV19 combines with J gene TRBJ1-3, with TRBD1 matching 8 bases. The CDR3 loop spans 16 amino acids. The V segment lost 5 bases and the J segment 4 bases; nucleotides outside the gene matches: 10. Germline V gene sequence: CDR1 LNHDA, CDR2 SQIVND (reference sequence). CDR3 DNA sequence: TGTGCCAGTAGTCCCCGGACAGGGAGTTCAGGAAACACCATATATTTT. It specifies CASSPRTGSSGNTIYF.

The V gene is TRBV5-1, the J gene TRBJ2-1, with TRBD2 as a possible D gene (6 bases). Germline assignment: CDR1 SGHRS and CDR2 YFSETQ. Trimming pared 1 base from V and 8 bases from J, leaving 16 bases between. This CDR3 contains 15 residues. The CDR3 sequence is CASSLRRGQVDEQFF. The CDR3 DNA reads TGCGCCAGCAGCTTGAGGAGGGGCCAGGTCGATGAGCAGTTCTTC.

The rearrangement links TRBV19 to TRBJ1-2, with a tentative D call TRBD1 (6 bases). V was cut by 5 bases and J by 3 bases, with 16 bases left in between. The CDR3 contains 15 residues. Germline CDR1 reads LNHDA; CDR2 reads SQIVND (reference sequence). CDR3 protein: CASSSSGALDYGYTF. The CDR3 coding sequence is TGTGCCAGTAGTTCTTCAGGGGCGCTGGACTATGGCTACACCTTC.

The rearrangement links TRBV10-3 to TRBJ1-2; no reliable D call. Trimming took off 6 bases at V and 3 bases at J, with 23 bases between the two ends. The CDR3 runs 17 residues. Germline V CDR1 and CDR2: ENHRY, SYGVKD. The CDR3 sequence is CAISFFSEPQTHYGYTF. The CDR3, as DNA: TGTGCCATCAGCTTTTTTTCGGAGCCTCAGACCCACTATGGCTACACCTTC.

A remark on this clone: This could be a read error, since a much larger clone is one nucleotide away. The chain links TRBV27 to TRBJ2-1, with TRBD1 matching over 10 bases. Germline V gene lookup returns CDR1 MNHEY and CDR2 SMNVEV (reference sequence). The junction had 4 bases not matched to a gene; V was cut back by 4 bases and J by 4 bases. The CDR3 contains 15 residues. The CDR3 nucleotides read TGTGCCAGCAGTTCCGGGACAGGGGCTTACAATGAGCAGTTCTTC. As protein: CASSSGTGAYNEQFF.

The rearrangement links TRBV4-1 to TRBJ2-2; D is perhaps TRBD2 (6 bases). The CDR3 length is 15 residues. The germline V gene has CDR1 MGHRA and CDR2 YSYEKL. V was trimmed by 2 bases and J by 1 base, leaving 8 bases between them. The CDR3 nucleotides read TGCGCCAGCAGCCAACAGCGGGTGAACACCGGGGAGCTGTTTTTT. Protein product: CASSQQRVNTGELFF.

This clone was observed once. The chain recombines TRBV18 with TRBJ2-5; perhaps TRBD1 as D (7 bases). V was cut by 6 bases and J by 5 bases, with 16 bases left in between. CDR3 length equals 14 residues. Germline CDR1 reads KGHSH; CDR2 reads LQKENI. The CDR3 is CASSPAGGKETQYF. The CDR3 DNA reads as TGTGCCAGCTCCCCCGCAGGGGGGAAGGAGACCCAGTACTTC. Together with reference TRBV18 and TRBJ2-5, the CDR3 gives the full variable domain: NAGVMQNPRHLVRRRGQEARLRCSPMKGHSHVYWYRQLPEEGLKFMVYLQKENIIDESGMPKERFSAEFPKEGPSILRIQQVVRGDSAAYFCASSPAGGKETQYFGPGTRLLVL.

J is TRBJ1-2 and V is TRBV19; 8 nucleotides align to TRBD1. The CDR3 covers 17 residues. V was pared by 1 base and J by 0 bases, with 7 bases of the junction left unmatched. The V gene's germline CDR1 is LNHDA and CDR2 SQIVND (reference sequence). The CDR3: CASSIVRTGKSNYGYTF. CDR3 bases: TGTGCCAGTAGTATAGTCAGGACAGGGAAATCTAACTATGGCTACACCTTC.

CDR3 sequence (DNA): TGTGCCAGCAGCCCGGACTCATACAATGAGCAGTTCTTC. Protein: CASSPDSYNEQFF. The chain combines TRBV27 with TRBJ2-1; perhaps TRBD2 as D (5 bases). Trimming shortened V by 6 bases and J by 4 bases, and 10 bases separated the two germline ends. This CDR3 is built from 13 residues. The germline V gene encodes CDR1 MNHEY and CDR2 SMNVEV (reference sequence).

The CDR3 DNA is TGTGCTAGTGGTAAAGGACAGGGCGGCCTGTACTTC. Translation: CASGKGQGGLYF. This rearrangement joins TRBV12-5 to TRBJ2-7, with 8 bases matching TRBD1. Germline V gene data show CDR1 as LGHNT and CDR2 as FRNRAP. V lost 5 bases to trimming and J lost 12 bases; unmatched junction nucleotides: 9. The CDR3 extends over 12 amino acids.

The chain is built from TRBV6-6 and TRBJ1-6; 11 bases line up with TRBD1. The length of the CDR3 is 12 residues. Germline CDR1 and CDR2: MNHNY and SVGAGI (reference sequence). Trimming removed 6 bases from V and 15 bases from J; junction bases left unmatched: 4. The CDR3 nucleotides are TGTGCCAGCAGGGGGGGACAGGGGGGCCTCCACTTT. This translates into CASRGGQGGLHF.